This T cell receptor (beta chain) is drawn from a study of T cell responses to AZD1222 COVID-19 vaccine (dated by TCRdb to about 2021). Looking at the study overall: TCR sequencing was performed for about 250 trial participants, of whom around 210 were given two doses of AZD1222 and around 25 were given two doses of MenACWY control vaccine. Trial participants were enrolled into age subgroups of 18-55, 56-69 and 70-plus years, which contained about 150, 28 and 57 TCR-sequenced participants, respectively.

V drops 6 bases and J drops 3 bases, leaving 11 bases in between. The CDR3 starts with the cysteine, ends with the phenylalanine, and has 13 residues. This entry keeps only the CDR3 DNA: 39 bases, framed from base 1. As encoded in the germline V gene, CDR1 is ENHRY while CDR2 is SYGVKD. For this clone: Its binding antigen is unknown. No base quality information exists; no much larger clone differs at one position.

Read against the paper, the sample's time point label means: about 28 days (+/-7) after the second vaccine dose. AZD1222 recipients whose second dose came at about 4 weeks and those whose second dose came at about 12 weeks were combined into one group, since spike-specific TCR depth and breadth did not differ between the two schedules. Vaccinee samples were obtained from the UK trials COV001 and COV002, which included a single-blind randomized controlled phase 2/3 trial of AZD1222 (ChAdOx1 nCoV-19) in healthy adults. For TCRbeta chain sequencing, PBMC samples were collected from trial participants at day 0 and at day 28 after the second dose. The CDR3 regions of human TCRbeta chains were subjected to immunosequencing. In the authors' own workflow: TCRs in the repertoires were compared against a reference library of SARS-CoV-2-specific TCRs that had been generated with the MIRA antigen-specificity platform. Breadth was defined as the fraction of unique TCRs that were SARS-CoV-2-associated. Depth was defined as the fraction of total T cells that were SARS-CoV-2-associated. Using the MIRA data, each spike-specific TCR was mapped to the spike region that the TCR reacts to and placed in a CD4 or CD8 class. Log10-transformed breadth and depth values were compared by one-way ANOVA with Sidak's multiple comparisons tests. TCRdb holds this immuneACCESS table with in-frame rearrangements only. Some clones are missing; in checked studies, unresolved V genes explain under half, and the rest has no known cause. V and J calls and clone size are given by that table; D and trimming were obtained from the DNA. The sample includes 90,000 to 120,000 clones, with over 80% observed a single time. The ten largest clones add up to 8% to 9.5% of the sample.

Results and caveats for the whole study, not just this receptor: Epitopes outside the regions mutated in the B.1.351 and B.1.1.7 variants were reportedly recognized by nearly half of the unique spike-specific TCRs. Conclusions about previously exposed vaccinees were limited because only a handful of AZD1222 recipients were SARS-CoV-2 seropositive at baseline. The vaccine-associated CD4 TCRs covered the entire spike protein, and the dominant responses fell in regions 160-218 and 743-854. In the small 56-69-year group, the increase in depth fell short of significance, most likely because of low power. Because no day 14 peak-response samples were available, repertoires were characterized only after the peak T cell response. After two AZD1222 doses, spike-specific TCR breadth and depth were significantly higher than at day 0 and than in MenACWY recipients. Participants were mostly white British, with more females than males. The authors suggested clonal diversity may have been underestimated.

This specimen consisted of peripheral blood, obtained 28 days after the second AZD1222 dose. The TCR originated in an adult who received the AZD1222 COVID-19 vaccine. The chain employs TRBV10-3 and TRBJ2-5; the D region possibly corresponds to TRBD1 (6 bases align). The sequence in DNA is TGTGCCATCAGCGGTAGACAGGAAGAGACCCAGTACTTC. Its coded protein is CAISGRQEETQYF.